The 13 T cell receptor beta chains listed next were all sequenced from one sample in a study of T cells in Graves' hyperthyroidism and ophthalmopathy. The CDR3 regions of TCR beta were amplified from RNA transcripts. Carried out on the TCR CDR3, a first-round RT-PCR used the HTBI primer set. Each CDR3 protein gets one entry after TCRdb re-called the multiplex PCR reads with MiXCR. Of about 840,000 distinct CDR3 sequences in the sample, around 38% were seen once. Sequencing was performed on blood. These receptors were taken from a young man with Graves' hyperthyroidism.

This chain joins TRBV10-3 and TRBJ1-5; TRBD1 agrees at 7 bases. The junction had 9 bases not matched to a gene; V was cut back by 2 bases and J by 11 bases. CDR1 and CDR2 (germline): ENHRY, SYGVKD. This CDR3 spans 14 amino acids. The DNA of the CDR3 is TGTGCCATCAGTGAGGGGACAGCCCAAGAGACCCAGCATTTT. Encoded protein: CAISEGTAQETQHF.

This sequence joins TRBV20-1 and TRBJ2-7, with D possibly called TRBD1 or TRBD2 (5 bases each). There are 14 residues in the CDR3. Germline V gives CDR1 DFQATT, CDR2 SNEGSKA (reference sequence). The ends were cut back, 5 bases at V and 1 base at J, with 15 bases in the middle. This CDR3 is CSASPGTASYEQYF. CDR3 DNA: TGCAGTGCTTCGCCTGGGACGGCTTCCTACGAGCAGTACTTC.

The chain carries TRBV6-4 and TRBJ2-2; D gene unclear. V lost 3 bases and J lost 5, with 10 bases in between. This CDR3 is built from 14 residues. Per the germline V gene, CDR1 is MRHNA and CDR2 is SNTAGT. CDR3 region: CASSELVGTGELFF. The CDR3 DNA reads TGTGCCAGCAGTGAATTGGTAGGGACCGGGGAGCTGTTTTTT.

The chain links TRBV6-6 to TRBJ1-1, with a weak D call TRBD1 (5 bases). The V end lost 4 bases, the J end lost 0 bases, and 18 bases lay between the germline ends. Germline CDR1 MNHNY, CDR2 SVGAGI (reference sequence). The CDR3 is made up of 17 amino acids. In DNA, the CDR3 is TGTGCCAGCAGTTTCCGACAGTCGATCCGATTGAACACTGAAGCTTTCTTT. It yields the protein CASSFRQSIRLNTEAFF.

A few counts support this clonotype. V gene TRBV7-2 combines with J gene TRBJ2-5; the D call may be TRBD1 or TRBD2 (6 bases each). The CDR3 is 14 amino acids. Germline V gene lookup returns CDR1 SGHTA and CDR2 FQGNSA. V was shortened by 3 bases and J by 4 bases, with 12 bases between the two germline ends. Written as DNA, the CDR3 is TGTGCCAGCAGCTTGGTGGAGGGGGGAGAGACCCAGTACTTC. Translated: CASSLVEGGETQYF.

This clonotype came up many times. This chain links TRBV7-2 with TRBJ2-7; 8 bases are shared with TRBD1. After removal of 5 bases from V and 4 bases from J, the junction contained 10 bases not matched to a gene. Per the germline V gene, CDR1 is SGHTA and CDR2 is FQGNSA. This CDR3 has 15 residues. The CDR3 is CASSHSTGAAYEQYF. The CDR3 DNA reads as TGTGCCAGCAGCCACTCGACAGGGGCGGCGTACGAGCAGTACTTC.

This clonotype was seen ten or more times. The rearrangement links TRBV20-1 to TRBJ1-1; D may be TRBD1 (5 bases). Germline CDR1 is DFQATT and CDR2 is SNEGSKA (reference sequence). Trimming stripped 0 bases from V and 3 bases from J, with 11 bases between. This CDR3 comprises 14 residues. CDR3 loop: CSAREGPHYTEAFF. CDR3 DNA sequence: TGCAGTGCTAGAGAGGGACCACATTACACTGAAGCTTTCTTT.

A note on this clonotype: One end of the junction does not line up with germline, which may come from a read error. The gene calls are TRBV4-1 and TRBJ1-1; D is undetermined. Germline CDR1 MGHRA, CDR2 YSYEKL. This CDR3 has 14 amino acids. The DNA for the CDR3 is TGTGCCAGCAGTCCTCCTGAGGGCGGCCCTGAAGCTTTCTTT. The encoded protein is CASSPPEGGPEAFF.

The V call is TRBV11-3, the J call TRBJ1-2; perhaps TRBD1 as D (6 bases). V dropped 4 bases and J dropped 8 bases, with 14 bases sitting between them. Germline V gene sequence: CDR1 SGHNT, CDR2 YENEEA. CDR3 length: 13 residues. In DNA, the CDR3 is TGTGCCAGCAGCTCAAACAGGGATTACGGCTACACCTTC. Its protein is CASSSNRDYGYTF.

This chain joins TRBV2 and TRBJ2-4, with 10 bases that match TRBD2. The length of the CDR3 is 15 residues. V shed 5 bases, J shed 3 bases, and the junction held 4 bases outside the gene matches. Germline V lookup: CDR1 SNHLY, CDR2 FYNNEI. Written as DNA, the CDR3 is TGTGCCAGCAGTCCTCGGACTAGCGGCAAAAACATTCAGTACTTC. Translated: CASSPRTSGKNIQYF.

CDR3: CASSTPGLGSYEQYF. The CDR3 DNA reads as TGTGCCAGCAGTACACCGGGACTGGGCTCCTACGAGCAGTACTTC. The genes are TRBV7-8 and TRBJ2-7; TRBD2 might be the D (6 bases). The CDR3 runs to 15 residues. Germline values: CDR1 SGHVS, CDR2 FQNEAQ. V was pared by 6 bases and J by 0 bases, with 15 bases between.

This clonotype was recorded many times. The CDR3 protein is CAGLTGDRDGYTF. The CDR3, as DNA: TGTGCCGGGCTGACCGGGGATAGGGATGGCTACACCTTC. The chain employs TRBV2 and TRBJ1-2; D is undetermined. CDR3 length: 13 amino acids. The V end was cut by 11 bases, the J end by 6 bases, with 19 bases between. Germline CDR1 reads SNHLY; CDR2 reads FYNNEI.

There are many counts of this clonotype. The rearrangement joins TRBV7-6 to TRBJ1-5; D possibly corresponds to TRBD1 (6 bases). The V and J ends lost 4 bases and 7 bases respectively, with 11 bases between them. This CDR3 is built from 13 residues. The germline V gene has CDR1 SGHVS and CDR2 FNYEAQ. CDR3 in DNA: TGTGCCAGCAGCTCGGGGGCACGGCAGCCCCAGCATTTT. Translating gives CASSSGARQPQHF.